This T cell receptor beta chain was captured by sequencing in a study of cytomegalovirus exposure and HLA in healthy donors. Study background: The approximately 120 validation repertoires used the same platform as the roughly 670 first-cohort repertoires, a later analysis reported.

The study, taken as a whole, reports: In the roughly 120 validation repertoires, a later analysis found that first-cohort TCR clusters tended to co-occur. Some public TCRs appeared in many individuals, while most sequences were rare.

Regarding this clone: Its antigen is unidentified.

A roughly 120-subject validation cohort, separate from the approximately 720-subject first cohort, supplied the donors. Generated by immunoSEQ multiplex PCR, the TCRdb table keeps only in-frame clones and is missing some. The table lists under 85,000 clones, roughly 94% of them singletons, with about 3.6% in the top ten. The CDR3 covers 17 residues. Unmatched junction bases numbered 7, after V lost 0 bases and J lost 0 bases. Germline assignment: CDR1 KGHSH and CDR2 LQKENI. Sequences were obtained from PBMCs. V usage is TRBV18 and J usage is TRBJ1-1, with TRBD1 matching 7 bases. The source of this sequence is a young woman in good health and CMV-seropositive. CDR3 region: CASSPPPATGVNTEAFF. For the CDR3, the DNA is TGTGCCAGCTCACCACCTCCAGCTACAGGGGTGAACACTGAAGCTTTCTTT.